What follows are 15 T cell receptor beta chains derived from one specimen sequenced in a study. TCRdb re-analysed the RT-PCR reads in MiXCR, keeping a single row per CDR3 protein. Among about 680,000 distinct CDR3 sequences listed, approximately 15% were seen once. Sequenced sample: memory CD4+ T cells from blood. Receptors originate from a female donor in good health, serving as a healthy control.

As to this clonotype: This may arise from a read error, as a much more abundant clone is one base away. The DNA for the CDR3 is TGCAGTGCTCAAGACAGGCGTGGGGCCAGCGTCCTGACTTTC. Its protein is CSAQDRRGASVLTF. The chain carries TRBV20-1 and TRBJ2-6, with D possibly TRBD1 on 6 matching bases. The CDR3 has 14 amino acids. CDR1 and CDR2 from the germline V gene are DFQATT and SNEGSKA (reference sequence).

The chain links TRBV4-2 to TRBJ1-2; D unclear. The V gene's germline CDR1 is LGHNA and CDR2 YNFKEQ. V was pared by 2 bases and J by 6 bases, with 16 bases between. This CDR3 is 15 amino acids long. CDR3 nucleotide sequence: TGTGCCAGCAGCCAACCCCCAGACATAATAAATGGCTACACCTTC. As protein: CASSQPPDIINGYTF.

This clonotype was seen at least ten times. The rearrangement links TRBV6-2 or TRBV6-3 to TRBJ1-5; D unresolved. The germline V and J ends were trimmed by 6 bases and 0 bases, with 9 bases remaining between them. The germline V gene encodes CDR1 MNHEY and CDR2 SVGEGT. CDR3 length equals 14 residues. The CDR3 DNA reads TGTGCCAGCAGCAAGGGAATTAGCAATCAGCCCCAGCATTTT. It is translated as CASSKGISNQPQHF.

In its sample, this clonotype was seen a few times. The rearrangement joins TRBV7-2 to TRBJ2-3, with D possibly matching TRBD2 (5 bases). Between the trimmed V and J ends, which lost 6 bases and 3 bases, there was a span of 16 bases. The CDR3 runs 15 residues. Germline assignment: CDR1 SGHTA and CDR2 FQGNSA. The CDR3 nucleotides are TGTGCCAGCAGGCCCACTCCGCTAGCAACAGATACGCAGTATTTT. It codes for CASRPTPLATDTQYF.

The chain joins TRBV12-3 or TRBV12-4 to TRBJ2-7; 8 bases line up with TRBD1. Trimming removed 4 bases from V and 6 bases from J; junction bases left unmatched: 8. This CDR3 is 14 amino acids long. CDR3 DNA: TGTGCCAGCAGTTCGGGACAGGAAATTTCCGAGCAGTACTTC. The encoded protein is CASSSGQEISEQYF.

The rearrangement links TRBV5-5 to TRBJ1-3; D uncertain. The ends were cut back, 2 bases at V and 1 base at J, with 7 bases in the middle. The CDR3 spans 14 residues. Germline V gene data show CDR1 as SGHKS and CDR2 as YYEKEE (reference sequence). The DNA for the CDR3 is TGTGCCAGCAGCTTCTTGCCTTCTGGAAACACCATATATTTT. Translating gives CASSFLPSGNTIYF.

This clonotype was detected a few times. V gene TRBV5-1 combines with J gene TRBJ2-7; 11 positions match TRBD1. Germline CDR1 SGHRS, CDR2 YFSETQ. V lost 4 bases to trimming and J lost 7 bases; unmatched junction nucleotides: 13. This CDR3 has 16 amino acids. The DNA of the CDR3 is TGCGCCAGCAGCGGCGGGGGACAGGGGGGTTTGGGTGAGCAGTACTTC. Translating it yields CASSGGGQGGLGEQYF. Combining the CDR3 with reference TRBV5-1 and TRBJ2-7 gives the whole variable domain KAGVTQTPRYLIKTRGQQVTLSCSPISGHRSVSWYQQTPGQGLQFLFEYFSETQRNKGNFPGRFSGRQFSNSRSEMNVSTLELGDSALYLCASSGGGQGGLGEQYFGPGTRLTVT.

This clonotype occurred many times. V gene TRBV20-1 combines with J gene TRBJ1-5, with D hard to call. In germline, CDR1 is DFQATT, CDR2 SNEGSKA (reference sequence). Trimming cost V 0 bases and J 9 bases, with 12 bases left between them. The CDR3 length is 13 residues. Here the CDR3 reads CSARDSGVRPQHF. In DNA, the CDR3 is TGCAGTGCTAGAGATAGCGGAGTTCGGCCCCAGCATTTT.

This clonotype was picked up a small number of times. This rearrangement joins TRBV6-2 or TRBV6-3 to TRBJ1-1; D perhaps matches TRBD1 (5 bases). CDR1 is MNHEY and CDR2 is SVGEGT in the germline V gene. This CDR3 has 13 residues. Trimming removed 7 bases from V and 4 bases from J, with 13 bases in between. CDR3: CASTPSGGTEAFF. The CDR3 DNA follows: TGTGCCAGCACCCCTTCGGGGGGCACTGAAGCTTTCTTT.

This clonotype was picked up many times. The chain couples TRBV5-1 to TRBJ2-3; D gene unclear. Trimming shortened V by 5 bases and J by 4 bases, and 11 bases separated the two germline ends. CDR1 SGHRS and CDR2 YFSETQ come from the germline V gene. The CDR3 totals 13 residues. CDR3 bases: TGCGCCAGCAGGGCCCAGAGCGCAGATACGCAGTATTTT. Protein product: CASRAQSADTQYF.

The table lists this clonotype with a few counts. CDR3 sequence (DNA): TGTGCCAGCAGCTTATTGGGGGTCCTGACTTTC. Its protein product is CASSLLGVLTF. This chain uses TRBV7-2 with TRBJ2-6; D is unclear. Per germline, CDR1 SGHTA and CDR2 FQGNSA. V lost 2 bases to trimming and J lost 13 bases, with 6 bases between them. The CDR3 sequence is 11 residues long.

This clonotype came up a few times. V is TRBV20-1 and J is TRBJ1-5; D not certain. The CDR3 has 12 residues. Trimming cost V 0 bases and J 1 base, with 1 base left between them. Germline CDR1 DFQATT, CDR2 SNEGSKA (reference sequence). This chain's CDR3 is CSARESNQPQHF. In DNA form, the CDR3 reads TGCAGTGCTAGAGAAAGCAATCAGCCCCAGCATTTT.

This clonotype was counted between two and nine times. The gene calls are TRBV5-6 and TRBJ2-7, with D perhaps matching TRBD1 (5 bases). This CDR3 comprises 12 residues. V was cut by 4 bases and J by 7 bases, with 12 bases left in between. Germline V gene sequence: CDR1 SGHDT, CDR2 YYEEEE. The DNA of the CDR3 is TGTGCCAGCAGCCGAAGACAGAGGGAGCAGTACTTC. This codes for CASSRRQREQYF.

At least ten counts were recorded for this clonotype. The CDR3 DNA follows: TGCGCCAGCAGCTGGGGACACCACCAAGACACAGATACGCAGTATTTT. It translates to CASSWGHHQDTDTQYF. This chain connects TRBV5-1 to TRBJ2-3; perhaps TRBD1 as D (6 bases). Germline values: CDR1 SGHRS, CDR2 YFSETQ. V gave up 3 bases and J gave up 2 bases, with 16 bases separating them. The CDR3 is 16 amino acids.

This clonotype was detected ten times or more. The chain recombines TRBV7-9 with TRBJ2-7; D may be TRBD2 (7 bases). The germline gives CDR1 SEHNR, CDR2 FQNEAQ (reference sequence). The ends were cut back, 5 bases at V and 1 base at J, with 12 bases in the middle. The CDR3 covers 14 residues. This chain's CDR3 is CASSPAGASYEQYF. As DNA, the CDR3 is TGTGCCAGCAGCCCGGCGGGGGCATCCTACGAGCAGTACTTC.